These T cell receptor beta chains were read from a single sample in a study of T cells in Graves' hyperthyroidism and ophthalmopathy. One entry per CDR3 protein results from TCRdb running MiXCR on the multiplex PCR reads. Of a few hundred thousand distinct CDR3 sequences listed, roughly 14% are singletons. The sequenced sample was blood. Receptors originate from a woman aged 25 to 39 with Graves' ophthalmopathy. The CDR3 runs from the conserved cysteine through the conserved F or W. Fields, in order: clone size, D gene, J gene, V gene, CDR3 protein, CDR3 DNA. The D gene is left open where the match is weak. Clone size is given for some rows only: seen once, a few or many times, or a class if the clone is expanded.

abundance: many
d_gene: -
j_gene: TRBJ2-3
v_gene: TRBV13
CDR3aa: CASSSGPGTQYF
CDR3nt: TGTGCCAGCAGCTCCGGACCAGGAACGCAGTATTTT

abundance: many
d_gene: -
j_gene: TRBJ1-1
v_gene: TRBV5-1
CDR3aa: CASSSKGEAFF
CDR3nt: TGCGCCAGCAGCTCGAAGGGTGAAGCTTTCTTT

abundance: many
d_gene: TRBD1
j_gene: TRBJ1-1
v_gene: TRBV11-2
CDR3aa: CASSPGGSNTEAFF
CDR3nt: TGTGCCAGCAGCCCAGGGGGATCGAACACTGAAGCTTTCTTT

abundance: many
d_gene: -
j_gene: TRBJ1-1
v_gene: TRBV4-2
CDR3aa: CASSQDGGRLGNTEAFF
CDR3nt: TGTGCCAGCAGCCAAGACGGGGGGCGGTTAGGGAACACTGAAGCTTTCTTT

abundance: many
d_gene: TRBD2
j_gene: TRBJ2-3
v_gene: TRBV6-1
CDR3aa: CASTERGGAKDTQYF
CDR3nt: TGTGCCAGCACCGAACGGGGGGGGGCTAAAGATACGCAGTATTTT

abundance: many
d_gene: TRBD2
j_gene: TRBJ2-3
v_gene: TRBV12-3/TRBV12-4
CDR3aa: CASIATSGGRNTQYF
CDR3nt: TGTGCCAGCATCGCGACTAGCGGGGGGCGAAATACGCAGTATTTT

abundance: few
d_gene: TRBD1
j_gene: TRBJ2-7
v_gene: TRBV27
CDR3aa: CASHSPLQGSYEQYF
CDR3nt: TGTGCCAGTCATTCCCCCCTACAGGGGAGCTACGAGCAGTACTTC

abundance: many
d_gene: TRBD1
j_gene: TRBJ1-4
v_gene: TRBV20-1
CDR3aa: CSARVRQGARTEKLFF
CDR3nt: TGCAGTGCTAGAGTGAGACAGGGGGCTAGGACGGAAAAACTGTTTTTT

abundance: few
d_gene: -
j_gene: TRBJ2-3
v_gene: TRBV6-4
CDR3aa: CATLVKGRRTDTQYF
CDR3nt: TGTGCCACCCTAGTTAAGGGGCGCCGCACAGATACGCAGTATTTT

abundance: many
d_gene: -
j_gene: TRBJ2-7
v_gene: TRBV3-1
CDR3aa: CASSPRYEQYF
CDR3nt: TGTGCCAGCAGCCCACGCTACGAGCAGTACTTC

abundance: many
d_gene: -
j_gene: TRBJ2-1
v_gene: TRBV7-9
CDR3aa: CASSLWGGVEQFF
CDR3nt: TGTGCCAGCAGCTTATGGGGTGGGGTTGAGCAGTTCTTC

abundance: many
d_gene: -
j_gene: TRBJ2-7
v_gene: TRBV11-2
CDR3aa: CASSSQAQIPYEQYF
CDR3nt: TGTGCCAGCAGCTCCCAGGCCCAAATCCCCTACGAGCAGTACTTC

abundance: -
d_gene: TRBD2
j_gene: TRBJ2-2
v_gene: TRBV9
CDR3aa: CASSHPSGGGPGELFF
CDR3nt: TGTGCCAGCAGCCACCCGAGCGGGGGGGGCCCCGGGGAGCTGTTTTTT

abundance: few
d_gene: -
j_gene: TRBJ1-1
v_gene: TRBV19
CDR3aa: CASSPREGFDRNTEAFF
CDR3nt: TGTGCCAGTAGTCCACGAGAGGGGTTTGACAGAAACACTGAAGCTTTCTTT

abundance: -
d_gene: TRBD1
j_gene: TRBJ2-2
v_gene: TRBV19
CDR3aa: CASYDRGRTGELFF
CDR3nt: TGTGCCAGTTACGACAGGGGGCGGACCGGGGAGCTGTTTTTT

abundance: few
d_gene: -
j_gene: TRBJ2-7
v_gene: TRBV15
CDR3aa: CATSRDGSGEGLEQYF
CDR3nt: TGTGCCACCAGCAGAGATGGTTCAGGGGAAGGGCTTGAGCAGTACTTC

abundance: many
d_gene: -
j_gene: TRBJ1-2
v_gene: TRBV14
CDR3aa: CASSQGARNGYTF
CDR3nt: TGTGCCAGCAGCCAGGGGGCGCGGAATGGCTACACCTTC

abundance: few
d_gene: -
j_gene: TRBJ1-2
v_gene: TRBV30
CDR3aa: CAWSPGQAGIWGGYAF
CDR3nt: TGTGCCTGGAGCCCCGGGCAGGCCGGGATATGGGGTGGCTACGCCTTC

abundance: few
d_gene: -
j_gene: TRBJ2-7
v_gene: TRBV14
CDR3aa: CASSNRDTSYEQYF
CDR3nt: TGTGCCAGCAGCAACAGGGATACGAGCTACGAGCAGTACTTC

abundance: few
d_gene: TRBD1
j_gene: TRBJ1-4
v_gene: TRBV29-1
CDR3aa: CSVGDRGWTNEKLFF
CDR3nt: TGCAGCGTTGGAGACAGGGGATGGACTAATGAAAAACTGTTTTTT

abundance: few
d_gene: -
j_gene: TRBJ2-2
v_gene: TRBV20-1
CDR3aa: CSAIGRGELFF
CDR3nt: TGCAGTGCTATAGGGCGTGGGGAGCTGTTTTTT

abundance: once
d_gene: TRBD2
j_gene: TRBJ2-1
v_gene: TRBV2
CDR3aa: CASRQTSGGAVEQFF
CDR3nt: TGTGCCAGCAGGCAGACTAGCGGGGGGGCGGTTGAGCAGTTCTTC

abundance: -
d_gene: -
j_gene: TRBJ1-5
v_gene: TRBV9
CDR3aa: CASSPEGTPSQPQHF
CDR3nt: TGTGCCAGCAGCCCCGAAGGGACACCTTCGCAGCCCCAGCATTTT

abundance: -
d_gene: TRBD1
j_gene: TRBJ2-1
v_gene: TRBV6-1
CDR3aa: CASSRTGRNNEQFF
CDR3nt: TGTGCCAGCAGTCGGACAGGGAGGAACAATGAGCAGTTCTTC

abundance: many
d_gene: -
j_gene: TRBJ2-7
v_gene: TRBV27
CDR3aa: CASSLSGTSIVSYEQYF
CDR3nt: TGTGCCAGCAGTTTATCGGGGACATCAATAGTCTCCTACGAGCAGTACTTC

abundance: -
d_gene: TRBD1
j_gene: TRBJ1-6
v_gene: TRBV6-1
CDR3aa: CASSFRQGSISPLHF
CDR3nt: TGTGCCAGCAGCTTCAGACAGGGAAGCATTTCACCCCTCCACTTT

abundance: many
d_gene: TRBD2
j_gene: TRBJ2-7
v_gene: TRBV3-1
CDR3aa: CASSRGLAGGPEQYF
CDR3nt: TGTGCCAGCAGCCGAGGACTAGCGGGGGGCCCCGAGCAGTACTTC

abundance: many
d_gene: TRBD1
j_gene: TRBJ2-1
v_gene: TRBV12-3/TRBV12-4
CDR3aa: CASSSTQGALYNEQFF
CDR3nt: TGTGCCAGCAGTTCCACCCAGGGGGCTCTATACAATGAGCAGTTCTTC

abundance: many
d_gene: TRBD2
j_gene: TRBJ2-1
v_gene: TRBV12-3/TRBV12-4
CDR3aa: CASRPPGLADSNEQFF
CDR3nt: TGTGCCAGCAGACCACCGGGACTAGCGGATTCCAATGAGCAGTTCTTC

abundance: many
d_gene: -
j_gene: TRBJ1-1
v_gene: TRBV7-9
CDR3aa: CASTHERSGEAFF
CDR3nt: TGTGCCAGCACCCATGAGCGTAGCGGTGAAGCTTTCTTT

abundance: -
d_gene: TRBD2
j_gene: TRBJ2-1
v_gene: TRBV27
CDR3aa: CASSSLAGRPYNEQFF
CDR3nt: TGTGCCAGCAGTTCACTAGCGGGGAGACCCTACAATGAGCAGTTCTTC

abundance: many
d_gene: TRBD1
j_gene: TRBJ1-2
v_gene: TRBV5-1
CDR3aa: CASSLQGDYGYTF
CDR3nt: TGCGCCAGCAGCTTACAGGGGGACTATGGCTACACCTTC

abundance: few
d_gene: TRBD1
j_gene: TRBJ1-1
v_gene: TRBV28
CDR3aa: CASRVGQAETFF
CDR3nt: TGTGCCAGCAGGGTAGGACAGGCTGAGACTTTCTTT

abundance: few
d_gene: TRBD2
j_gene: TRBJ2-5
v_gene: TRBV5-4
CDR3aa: CASSLVAGGQTQYF
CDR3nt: TGTGCCAGCAGCTTGGTTGCGGGGGGTCAGACCCAGTACTTC

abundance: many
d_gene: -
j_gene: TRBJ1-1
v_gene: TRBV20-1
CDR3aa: CSARARQTANTEAFF
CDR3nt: TGCAGTGCTAGAGCGCGTCAGACAGCCAACACTGAAGCTTTCTTT

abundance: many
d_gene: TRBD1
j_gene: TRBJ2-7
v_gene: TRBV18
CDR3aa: CASSPGTGDYEQYF
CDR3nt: TGTGCCAGCTCACCAGGGACAGGGGACTACGAGCAGTACTTC

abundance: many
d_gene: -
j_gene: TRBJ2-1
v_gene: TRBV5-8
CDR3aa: CASSYRDKGYNEQFF
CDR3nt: TGTGCCAGCAGCTACCGGGACAAGGGGTACAATGAGCAGTTCTTC

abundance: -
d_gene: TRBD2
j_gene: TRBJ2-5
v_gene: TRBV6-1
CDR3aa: CASSRGTSGGEGETQYF
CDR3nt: TGTGCCAGCAGCCGGGGGACTAGCGGGGGAGAGGGAGAGACCCAGTACTTC

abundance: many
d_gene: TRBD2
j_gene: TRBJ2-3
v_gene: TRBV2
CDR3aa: CASAPTSGGTDTQYF
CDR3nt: TGTGCCTCGGCCCCCACTAGCGGGGGCACAGATACGCAGTATTTT

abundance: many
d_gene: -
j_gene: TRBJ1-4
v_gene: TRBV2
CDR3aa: CATRGEKLFF
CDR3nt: TGTGCCACCCGGGGGGAAAAACTGTTTTTT

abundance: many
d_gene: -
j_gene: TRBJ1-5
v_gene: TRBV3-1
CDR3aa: CASSRGPVSNQPQHF
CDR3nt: TGTGCCAGCAGCCGGGGACCGGTAAGCAATCAGCCCCAGCATTTT

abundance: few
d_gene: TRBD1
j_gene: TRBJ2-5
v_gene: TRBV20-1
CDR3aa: CSARDPIIHRGPPTQYF
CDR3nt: TGCAGTGCTAGAGATCCTATTATCCACAGGGGACCCCCGACCCAGTACTTC